The 5 T cell receptor beta chains listed next were all sequenced from one sample in a study of blood T cells in healthy people across ages. Primers used in a second PCR of about 6 to 12 cycles were a sample-barcoded 5' primer and a J-beta primer mix. TCRdb analysed the 5' RACE reads with MiXCR anew, one entry per CDR3 protein. The sample consists of about 650,000 distinct CDR3 sequences, approximately 29% of them appearing once. Sample: blood. The receptors come from a woman of 80 years or more in good health.

Regarding this clonotype: A much larger clonotype is one base distant, so this may be a read error. The V and J genes are TRBV20-1 and TRBJ1-2; no firm D call. Trimming cost V 4 bases and J 8 bases, with 17 bases left between them. The length of the CDR3 is 13 residues. Germline CDR1 and CDR2: DFQATT and SNEGSKA (reference sequence). The DNA for the CDR3 is TGCAGTGCTAATAATGTACGGGGTTGGGGCTACACCTTC. As protein: CSANNVRGWGYTF.

This clonotype was seen many times. This rearrangement joins TRBV20-1 to TRBJ2-5; 11 nucleotides align to TRBD2. From germline, CDR1 is DFQATT and CDR2 SNEGSKA (reference sequence). The CDR3 sequence is 17 residues long. V was clipped by 6 bases and J by 1 base; unmatched bases: 13. The CDR3 region is CSATLLAGGAIQETQYF. DNA of the CDR3: TGCAGTGCCACCCTCCTAGCGGGGGGAGCTATCCAAGAGACCCAGTACTTC.

This clonotype was seen a handful of times. This rearrangement joins TRBV28 to TRBJ1-5; D gene uncertain. CDR3 length: 15 residues. Trimming removed 11 bases from V and 3 bases from J, with 20 bases in between. Germline-derived CDR1 and CDR2 are MDHEN and SYDVKM. Here the CDR3 reads CAGTAGGKVNQPQHF. CDR3 nucleotide sequence: TGTGCCGGCACCGCGGGAGGGAAAGTCAATCAGCCCCAGCATTTT.

This clonotype was seen repeatedly, ten times or more. The chain carries TRBV4-1 and TRBJ1-1; a possible D gene is TRBD1 (6 bases). Trimming stripped 0 bases from V and 5 bases from J, with 13 bases between. The germline gives CDR1 MGHRA, CDR2 YSYEKL. This CDR3 is 15 amino acids long. The CDR3 is CASSQDRQVATEAFF. The CDR3 DNA follows: TGCGCCAGCAGCCAAGATCGACAGGTAGCAACTGAAGCTTTCTTT.

The chain carries TRBV29-1 and TRBJ2-5; 9 nucleotides match TRBD1. The length of the CDR3 is 13 residues. The germline gives CDR1 SQVTM, CDR2 ANQGSEA. V was pared by 4 bases and J by 7 bases, with 7 bases of the junction left unmatched. For the CDR3, the DNA is TGCAGCGTTGGCACAGGGGGCGGAGCGACCCAGTACTTC. Translating gives CSVGTGGGATQYF.